The 22 T cell receptor beta chains reported below all come from one sample, sequenced in a study of T cell repertoires in cytomegalovirus infection. TCRdb fed the reads into MiXCR, producing one record per CDR3 protein. Among fewer than 850,000 distinct CDR3 sequences listed, almost 30% were seen once. These receptors have no identified antigens. This sample comprised cultured CD8+ T cells from PBMCs, obtained from culture after CMV antigen stimulation. All receptors come from a human donor in good health (CMV status not recorded). Some clones in this sample may be carry-over from other donors' samples.

The V and J genes are TRBV6-2 or TRBV6-3 and TRBJ2-2, with TRBD2 identical over 10 bases. The CDR3 consists of 16 residues. Germline V gives CDR1 MNHEY, CDR2 SVGEGT. Germline trimming cut 5 bases from V and 2 bases from J; bases unmatched to any gene: 5. The CDR3 protein is CASSKLAGVNTGELFF. CDR3 coding DNA: TGTGCCAGCAGTAAGCTAGCGGGGGTCAACACCGGGGAGCTGTTTTTT.

CDR3 region: CAIPLRGFNTF. CDR3 coding DNA: TGTGCCATTCCCCTCAGGGGCTTTAACACCTTC. This chain connects TRBV2 to TRBJ1-2; TRBD1 might be the D (6 bases). The CDR3 is made up of 11 amino acids. The V end was cut by 10 bases, the J end by 12 bases, with 18 bases between. Germline values: CDR1 SNHLY, CDR2 FYNNEI.

This clonotype was observed a few times. The rearrangement joins TRBV7-9 to TRBJ1-3; TRBD1 matches 12 bases. Germline trimming cut 5 bases from V and 8 bases from J; bases unmatched to any gene: 7. The CDR3 consists of 15 residues. The germline V gene encodes CDR1 SEHNR and CDR2 FQNEAQ (reference sequence). The CDR3: CASSKVGQGAHTIYF. CDR3 bases: TGTGCCAGCAGCAAAGTGGGACAGGGGGCCCACACCATATATTTT.

This clonotype was picked up many times. This chain uses TRBV7-8 with TRBJ2-1; D not resolved. The CDR3 is 14 residues long. Between the trimmed V and J ends, which lost 2 bases and 8 bases, there was a span of 13 bases. CDR1 is SGHVS, CDR2 FQNEAQ, per germline. CDR3 amino acids: CASSLLLGNHEQFF. CDR3 coding DNA: TGTGCCAGCAGCTTACTTTTGGGGAATCATGAGCAGTTCTTC.

This clonotype was detected a few times. The V call is TRBV7-9, the J call TRBJ2-6; D is ambiguous. From germline, CDR1 is SEHNR and CDR2 FQNEAQ (reference sequence). The length of the CDR3 is 15 residues. V dropped 4 bases and J dropped 4 bases, with 11 bases sitting between them. DNA of the CDR3: TGTGCCAGCAGCTCTAGGGCCGGCGGGGCCAACGTCCTGACTTTC. Translation: CASSSRAGGANVLTF. Using reference TRBV7-9 and TRBJ2-6 for the parts outside the CDR3, the full variable domain is DTGVSQNPRHKITKRGQNVTFRCDPISEHNRLYWYRQTLGQGPEFLTYFQNEAQLEKSRLLSDRFSAERPKGSFSTLEIQRTEQGDSAMYLCASSSRAGGANVLTFGAGSRLTVL.

Only a few counts were recorded for this clonotype. The rearrangement uses TRBV4-3 and TRBJ1-6, with D uncertain. CDR1 and CDR2 from the germline V gene are LGHNA and YSLEER. The CDR3 is 14 amino acids. Trimming shortened V by 4 bases and J by 4 bases, and 8 bases separated the two germline ends. In DNA, the CDR3 is TGCGCCAGCAGCCGAAGGCAGTATAATTCACCCCTCCACTTT. As protein: CASSRRQYNSPLHF.

The sample holds a few counts of this clonotype. The chain joins TRBV19 to TRBJ1-1; D possibly corresponds to TRBD1 (6 bases). The V gene lost 5 bases and the J gene lost 2 bases, with 18 bases spanning the gap. From germline, CDR1 is LNHDA and CDR2 SQIVND (reference sequence). The CDR3 spans 16 residues. CDR3 sequence (DNA): TGTGCCAGTAGTCCCCCGGGACAAAAGATTAACACTGAAGCTTTCTTT. It translates to CASSPPGQKINTEAFF.

This clonotype was detected many times. The chain couples TRBV7-2 to TRBJ1-1; 7 bases are a match to TRBD1. Germline CDR1 reads SGHTA; CDR2 reads FQGNSA. V dropped 3 bases and J dropped 8; count of bases not matched to a gene: 6. CDR3 size: 13 residues. CDR3 bases: TGTGCCAGCAGCTTGCCGGGACAGTTAGAAGCTTTCTTT. This translates into CASSLPGQLEAFF.

Only a few counts were recorded for this clonotype. The chain combines TRBV7-2 with TRBJ2-3; the match to TRBD2 covers 7 bases. Germline V gene lookup returns CDR1 SGHTA and CDR2 FQGNSA. With 5 bases clipped from V and 2 bases from J, the junction kept 10 bases outside the gene matches. The CDR3 covers 16 residues. CDR3 in amino acids: CASSVPRDYDTDTQYF. As DNA, the CDR3 is TGTGCCAGCAGCGTCCCTCGGGACTACGACACAGATACGCAGTATTTT.

This clonotype was recorded a few times. Written as DNA, the CDR3 is TGTGCCAGCAGGAGGGACTCACAAGAGACCCAGTACTTC. Amino acid sequence: CASRRDSQETQYF. The chain links TRBV7-9 to TRBJ2-5, with TRBD2 as a possible D gene (6 bases). This CDR3 comprises 13 residues. V was clipped by 6 bases and J by 2 bases, with 10 bases between them. Germline V gives CDR1 SEHNR, CDR2 FQNEAQ (reference sequence). Supplemented by reference TRBV7-9 and TRBJ2-5, the full variable domain reads DTGVSQNPRHKITKRGQNVTFRCDPISEHNRLYWYRQTLGQGPEFLTYFQNEAQLEKSRLLSDRFSAERPKGSFSTLEIQRTEQGDSAMYLCASRRDSQETQYFGPGTRLLVL.

This chain links TRBV10-3 with TRBJ1-1; D is unresolved. The ends were cut back, 0 bases at V and 0 bases at J, with 17 bases in the middle. Germline lookup yields CDR1 ENHRY and CDR2 SYGVKD. There are 18 residues in the CDR3. CDR3 nucleotide sequence: TGTGCCATCAGTGAGTCGCAAGTTCTGAGCCCCTTGAACACTGAAGCTTTCTTT. Translating it yields CAISESQVLSPLNTEAFF.

CDR3 sequence reads: CASSLMQGPGEQFF. Here the CDR3 DNA reads TGCGCCAGCAGCCTTATGCAGGGGCCGGGTGAGCAGTTCTTC. V is TRBV4-3 and J is TRBJ2-1, with D tentatively TRBD1 (6 bases). V shed 4 bases and J shed 9 bases, with 16 bases lying between them. This CDR3 is 14 amino acids long. The germline gives CDR1 LGHNA, CDR2 YSLEER.

The chain couples TRBV27 to TRBJ1-6; TRBD1 is a possible D gene (5 bases). Trimming removed 5 bases at V and 4 bases at J, with 12 bases between. Germline lookup yields CDR1 MNHEY and CDR2 SMNVEV (reference sequence). This CDR3 has 15 amino acids. CDR3: CASSEPGLYNSPLHF. CDR3 bases: TGTGCCAGCAGTGAACCGGGACTGTATAATTCACCCCTCCACTTT.

V is TRBV3-1 and J is TRBJ2-1; 7 nucleotides agree with TRBD1. Unmatched junction bases numbered 10, after V lost 2 bases and J lost 9 bases. The CDR3 loop spans 15 amino acids. In germline, CDR1 is LGHDT, CDR2 YNNKEL (reference sequence). Here the CDR3 reads CASSQTLRQGGEQFF. Written as DNA, the CDR3 is TGTGCCAGCAGCCAAACCCTCCGACAGGGTGGTGAGCAGTTCTTC.

The sample holds a few counts of this clonotype. The rearrangement uses TRBV12-3 or TRBV12-4 and TRBJ1-2; D uncertain. The CDR3 extends over 14 amino acids. Trimming left V 3 bases short and J 3 bases short, with 11 bases between. The DNA for the CDR3 is TGTGCCAGCAGTTTGAGTAGGACGTACTATGGCTACACCTTC. It specifies CASSLSRTYYGYTF.

The chain uses TRBV28 and TRBJ1-4, with D perhaps matching TRBD1 (6 bases). With 5 bases removed from V and 4 bases from J, the gap between germline ends came to 17 bases. The CDR3 covers 16 residues. Germline CDR1 reads MDHEN; CDR2 reads SYDVKM. The CDR3 bases are TGTGCCAGCAGTCCGGGCAGGGGCCAATATAATGAAAAACTGTTTTTT. This codes for CASSPGRGQYNEKLFF.

The genes are TRBV5-4 and TRBJ2-7; the match to TRBD1 covers 8 bases. This CDR3 is 15 amino acids long. V shed 3 bases and J 2 bases; nucleotides not matched to a gene: 7. Per the germline V gene, CDR1 is SGHNT and CDR2 is YYREEE (reference sequence). CDR3 residues: CASSSWAGGTYEQYV. In DNA, the CDR3 is TGTGCCAGCAGCTCCTGGGCAGGGGGCACCTACGAGCAGTACGTC.

The CDR3 loop is CASSLFGAGTINNEQFF. The CDR3 nucleotides read TGTGCCAGTAGTCTCTTTGGCGCCGGGACAATTAACAATGAGCAGTTCTTC. The rearrangement uses TRBV19 and TRBJ2-1; a weak D match, TRBD1 (6 bases). Per germline, CDR1 LNHDA and CDR2 SQIVND (reference sequence). The CDR3 length is 17 residues. V was shortened by 5 bases and J by 5 bases, with 22 bases between the two germline ends.

This clonotype was recorded at least ten times. The chain links TRBV7-9 to TRBJ1-1, with D unclear. V was pared by 3 bases and J by 6 bases, with 5 bases between. CDR1 and CDR2 from the germline V gene are SEHNR and FQNEAQ (reference sequence). The length of the CDR3 is 11 residues. The CDR3 coding sequence is TGTGCCAGCAGCTTTTCCCCTGAAGCTTTCTTT. Its protein product is CASSFSPEAFF.

The genes are TRBV6-1 and TRBJ1-1, with TRBD1 matching 9 bases. V was clipped by 5 bases and J by 11 bases; unmatched bases: 12. The germline CDR1 and CDR2 sequences are MNHNS and SASEGT. The CDR3 consists of 14 residues. The CDR3 loop reads CASSSDTGGGTAFF. CDR3 in DNA: TGTGCCAGCAGTTCCGACACAGGGGGCGGTACGGCTTTCTTT.

This sequence joins TRBV12-3 or TRBV12-4 and TRBJ1-2; D remains unclear. The CDR3 has 13 residues. The ends were cut back, 1 base at V and 6 bases at J, with 9 bases in the middle. The CDR3: CASSLVPTDGYTF. The CDR3 DNA follows: TGTGCCAGCAGTTTAGTGCCGACGGATGGCTACACCTTC.

This clonotype was observed a few times. The genes are TRBV20-1 and TRBJ2-1; TRBD2 matches at 10 bases. The germline V gene has CDR1 DFQATT and CDR2 SNEGSKA (reference sequence). The CDR3 has 16 residues. V lost 2 bases to trimming and J lost 6 bases; unmatched junction nucleotides: 10. The CDR3 reads CSARTLPSGGRNEQFF. CDR3 nucleotide sequence: TGCAGTGCTAGAACACTTCCTAGCGGGGGCCGCAATGAGCAGTTCTTC.